The 10 T cell receptor beta chains listed next were all sequenced from one sample in a study of blood T cells in healthy people across ages. It was with a sample-barcoded 5' primer and a J-beta primer mix that a second PCR of roughly 7 to 12 cycles was run. TCRdb recomputed calls from the 5' RACE reads with MiXCR, one row per CDR3 protein. The table includes about 1 million distinct CDR3 sequences, 20% to 25% detected once. A further study also used this sample, focusing on T cells of mothers and their children.

The sequencing sample was made of blood. The origin of the receptors is a girl aged 2 to 9 in good health.

This clonotype was detected a few times. The J gene is TRBJ2-7, the V gene TRBV7-8; D remains ambiguous. The V end lost 0 bases, the J end lost 6 bases, and 9 bases lay between the germline ends. Germline CDR1 reads SGHVS; CDR2 reads FQNEAQ. CDR3 size: 13 residues. CDR3 bases: TGTGCCAGCAGCTTAGCTCGAGAAACCGAGCAGTACTTC. Its translation: CASSLARETEQYF.

This clonotype was observed a few times. In DNA form, the CDR3 reads TGTGCCACCAGTGATTTCTTGGGACAGGGCTCGGAGCAGTTCTTC. It translates to CATSDFLGQGSEQFF. The chain links TRBV24-1 to TRBJ2-1; 9 nucleotides line up with TRBD1. With 1 base clipped from V and 10 bases from J, the junction kept 7 bases outside the gene matches. CDR3 length equals 15 residues. CDR1 and CDR2 (germline): KGHDR, SFDVKD.

This clonotype was counted a few times. CDR3 sequence: CASSLAGGATNEKLFF. CDR3 coding DNA: TGCGCCAGCAGCTTGGCCGGGGGTGCAACTAATGAAAAACTGTTTTTT. The J gene is TRBJ1-4, the V gene TRBV5-1, with D possibly being TRBD1 (5 bases). The V end was cut by 0 bases, the J end by 0 bases, with 9 bases between. This CDR3 contains 16 residues. The germline V gene has CDR1 SGHRS and CDR2 YFSETQ.

This chain uses TRBV6-2 or TRBV6-3 with TRBJ1-1, with 7 bases matching TRBD1. The junction had 7 bases not matched to a gene; V was cut back by 5 bases and J by 1 base. The CDR3 spans 15 residues. Germline-derived CDR1 and CDR2 are MNHEY and SVGEGT. The CDR3 DNA is TGTGCCAGCAGTCCCACAGGGGCCAAGAACACTGAAGCTTTCTTT. Encoded protein: CASSPTGAKNTEAFF.

This clonotype was counted at least ten times. J is TRBJ2-5 and V is TRBV20-1; D is tentatively TRBD1 or TRBD2 (5 bases each). The CDR3 is made up of 13 amino acids. V was pared by 6 bases and J by 2 bases, with 13 bases between. Germline V lookup: CDR1 DFQATT, CDR2 SNEGSKA (reference sequence). CDR3 nucleotide sequence: TGCAGTGCCCCGGGGCGAGGGCAAGAGACCCAGTACTTC. This translates into CSAPGRGQETQYF.

The chain combines TRBV24-1 with TRBJ2-1; TRBD1 is a possible D gene (6 bases). The germline V and J ends were trimmed by 6 bases and 0 bases, with 11 bases remaining between them. This CDR3 region has 15 residues. CDR1 and CDR2 from the germline V gene are KGHDR and SFDVKD. This chain's CDR3 is CATSPTGSSYNEQFF. CDR3 in DNA: TGTGCCACCAGTCCTACAGGGAGCTCCTACAATGAGCAGTTCTTC.

This clonotype was detected many times. The chain recombines TRBV10-3 with TRBJ1-6, with 7 bases lining up with TRBD1. After removal of 0 bases from V and 7 bases from J, the junction contained 3 bases not matched to a gene. Germline V gene lookup returns CDR1 ENHRY and CDR2 SYGVKD. The CDR3 sequence is 15 residues long. The CDR3 DNA follows: TGTGCCATCAGTGAGTCGACAGGGACAAATTCACCCCTCCACTTT. This encodes CAISESTGTNSPLHF.

This chain joins TRBV12-3 or TRBV12-4 and TRBJ2-1, with D possibly matching TRBD2 (6 bases). The CDR3 runs 14 residues. With 11 bases removed from V and 1 base from J, the gap between germline ends came to 15 bases. The CDR3 loop reads CAGTLGGSYNEQFF. CDR3 coding DNA: TGTGCCGGCACTTTGGGGGGTTCCTACAATGAGCAGTTCTTC.

This clonotype was observed a few times. The chain combines TRBV20-1 with TRBJ2-5; 12 bases match TRBD2. The CDR3 spans 18 residues. Germline V gene sequence: CDR1 DFQATT, CDR2 SNEGSKA (reference sequence). Trimming took 5 bases from V and 4 from J; bases not matched to a gene: 17. The CDR3 spells CSARRAPTSGRWGETQYF. The DNA of the CDR3 is TGCAGTGCTCGACGCGCCCCGACTAGCGGGAGATGGGGAGAGACCCAGTACTTC.

This clonotype was seen a handful of times. The rearrangement links TRBV20-1 to TRBJ2-7; TRBD2 matches 11 bases. CDR3 length: 17 residues. Germline V lookup: CDR1 DFQATT, CDR2 SNEGSKA (reference sequence). Trimming took 5 bases from V and 1 from J; bases not matched to a gene: 13. This chain's CDR3 is CSARTISGTSGSYEQYF. The CDR3 region has the DNA TGCAGTGCTCGAACCATCTCCGGGACTAGCGGTTCCTACGAGCAGTACTTC.